These 14 T cell receptor beta chains were sequenced from one sample in a study of T cell responses to AZD1222 COVID-19 vaccine. Assay: immunoSEQ multiplex PCR; the TCRdb copy retains only in-frame clones and omits some. The sample comprises 100,000 or so clones, about 85% of which are singletons, and 4% to 6% rests with the top ten. Sequencing used peripheral blood, obtained on day 0 of AZD1222 vaccination. Every receptor here comes from an adult in good health.

The rearrangement links TRBV5-5 to TRBJ1-4; unclear D gene. This CDR3 comprises 15 residues. Germline V CDR1 and CDR2: SGHKS, YYEKEE (reference sequence). Deletions cut 4 bases from V and 0 bases from J, with 10 bases between. The CDR3 region has the DNA TGTGCCAGCAGCCTAACGGGTGCAACTAATGAAAAACTGTTTTTT. Translation gives CASSLTGATNEKLFF.

The chain joins TRBV5-1 to TRBJ2-3; D is ambiguous. The CDR3 has 15 residues. V lost 0 bases to trimming and J lost 0 bases, with 8 bases between them. Germline CDR1 SGHRS, CDR2 YFSETQ. CDR3 bases: TGCGCCAGCAGCTTGGTTGGGGTGAGCACAGATACGCAGTATTTT. It codes for CASSLVGVSTDTQYF.

The chain has TRBV5-6 and TRBJ2-3; the match to TRBD1 covers 9 bases. The CDR3 length is 15 residues. The germline V gene has CDR1 SGHDT and CDR2 YYEEEE. The trim removed 5 bases at V and 4 bases at J, leaving 8 bases unmatched. CDR3 DNA: TGTGCCAGCAGTTCTCCGGGACAGGGAGCAGATACGCAGTATTTT. Its translation: CASSSPGQGADTQYF.

This clone appeared a single time. The chain combines TRBV4-1 with TRBJ2-7; 8 bases are shared with TRBD2. Germline V lookup: CDR1 MGHRA, CDR2 YSYEKL. V dropped 1 base and J dropped 7; count of bases not matched to a gene: 15. This CDR3 is 17 amino acids long. The CDR3 DNA reads TGCGCCAGCAGCCAAGGAGGGCTAGCGGGTCCCGCTCGGGAGCAGTACTTC. Protein sequence: CASSQGGLAGPAREQYF.

The genes are TRBV2 and TRBJ2-7, with D uncertain. V was clipped by 6 bases and J by 5 bases, with 11 bases between them. CDR3 length: 12 residues. Germline V lookup: CDR1 SNHLY, CDR2 FYNNEI. Here the CDR3 reads CASSPDGDEQYF. Here the CDR3 DNA reads TGTGCCAGCAGCCCGGACGGCGACGAGCAGTACTTC.

The CDR3 protein is CASRQDRSDQPQHF. CDR3 bases: TGTGCCAGCAGACAGGACAGGAGCGATCAGCCCCAGCATTTT. The chain has TRBV28 and TRBJ1-5, with 7 bases that match TRBD1. This CDR3 is built from 14 residues. With V trimmed by 6 bases and J by 5 bases, 7 bases remained unmatched. In germline, CDR1 is MDHEN, CDR2 SYDVKM. The variable domain in full, completed from reference TRBV28 and TRBJ1-5, reads DVKVTQSSRYLVKRTGEKVFLECVQDMDHENMFWYRQDPGLGLRLIYFSYDVKMKEKGDIPEGYSVSREKKERFSLILESASTNQTSMYLCASRQDRSDQPQHFGDGTRLSIL.

The rearrangement joins TRBV11-1 to TRBJ1-6, with D unresolved. Germline CDR1 reads SGHAT; CDR2 reads FQDESV (reference sequence). The ends were cut back, 5 bases at V and 3 bases at J, with 11 bases in the middle. There are 15 residues in the CDR3. The CDR3 DNA sequence: TGTGCCAGCAGCCTCAGCGGAAGCTATAATTCACCCCTCCACTTT. Translated, it gives CASSLSGSYNSPLHF.

V is TRBV11-2 and J is TRBJ1-1, with D hard to call. This CDR3 spans 15 amino acids. CDR1 is SGHAT and CDR2 is FQNNGV in the germline V gene. The germline V and J ends were trimmed by 5 bases and 6 bases, with 19 bases remaining between them. CDR3 in DNA: TGTGCCAGCAGCCTAGCCTCCTGGACCGGAGCTGAAGCTTTCTTT. Amino acid sequence: CASSLASWTGAEAFF.

The chain is built from TRBV18 and TRBJ1-4; D gene uncertain. The germline CDR1 and CDR2 sequences are KGHSH and LQKENI. Trimming removed 4 bases at V and 4 bases at J, with 13 bases between. This CDR3 has 15 residues. CDR3 amino acids: CASSRRRPDNEKLFF. Written as DNA, the CDR3 is TGTGCCAGCTCACGCCGGAGGCCCGATAATGAAAAACTGTTTTTT.

The V call is TRBV7-2, the J call TRBJ2-3; no clear D gene. The germline V and J ends were trimmed by 8 bases and 6 bases, with 12 bases remaining between them. From germline, CDR1 is SGHTA and CDR2 FQGNSA. The CDR3 is 12 amino acids. This chain's CDR3 is CASSRPSDTQYF. In nucleotides, the CDR3 is TGTGCCAGCTCCCGGCCCTCGGATACGCAGTATTTT.

The chain has TRBV7-9 and TRBJ1-3, with a possible D match to TRBD1 (6 bases). The CDR3 runs to 16 residues. V dropped 0 bases and J dropped 5 bases, with 14 bases sitting between them. Per the germline V gene, CDR1 is SEHNR and CDR2 is FQNEAQ (reference sequence). The DNA for the CDR3 is TGTGCCAGCAGCTTAGCGCCAGGGGAGTCAAGAAACACCATATATTTT. Its translation: CASSLAPGESRNTIYF. The full variable domain, completed using reference TRBV7-9 and TRBJ1-3, is DTGVSQNPRHKITKRGQNVTFRCDPISEHNRLYWYRQTLGQGPEFLTYFQNEAQLEKSRLLSDRFSAERPKGSFSTLEIQRTEQGDSAMYLCASSLAPGESRNTIYFGEGSWLTVV.

This clone came up once. This rearrangement joins TRBV19 to TRBJ2-1; D is unclear. V was clipped by 6 bases and J by 6 bases, with 15 bases between them. The CDR3 is made up of 14 amino acids. CDR1 is LNHDA and CDR2 is SQIVND in the germline V gene (reference sequence). The CDR3 coding sequence is TGTGCCAGTAGATTAACTCCAACCCCCAATGAGCAGTTCTTC. Protein: CASRLTPTPNEQFF.

Concerning this clone: The sample has other DNA sequences that encode this CDR3 too. The chain couples TRBV29-1 to TRBJ2-5, with D unclear. This CDR3 is built from 11 residues. Germline CDR1 and CDR2: SQVTM and ANQGSEA. V was pared by 5 bases and J by 4 bases, with 8 bases between. In nucleotides, the CDR3 is TGCAGCGTTCGTCCGCCAGAGACCCAGTACTTC. It specifies CSVRPPETQYF.

V usage is TRBV5-4 and J usage is TRBJ1-1; perhaps TRBD1 as D (6 bases). The V end lost 2 bases, the J end lost 1 base, and 12 bases lay between the germline ends. The germline V gene encodes CDR1 SGHNT and CDR2 YYREEE (reference sequence). This CDR3 comprises 15 residues. CDR3 protein: CASSLPGQTNTEAFF. CDR3 DNA: TGTGCCAGCAGCTTACCGGGACAAACGAACACTGAAGCTTTCTTT.